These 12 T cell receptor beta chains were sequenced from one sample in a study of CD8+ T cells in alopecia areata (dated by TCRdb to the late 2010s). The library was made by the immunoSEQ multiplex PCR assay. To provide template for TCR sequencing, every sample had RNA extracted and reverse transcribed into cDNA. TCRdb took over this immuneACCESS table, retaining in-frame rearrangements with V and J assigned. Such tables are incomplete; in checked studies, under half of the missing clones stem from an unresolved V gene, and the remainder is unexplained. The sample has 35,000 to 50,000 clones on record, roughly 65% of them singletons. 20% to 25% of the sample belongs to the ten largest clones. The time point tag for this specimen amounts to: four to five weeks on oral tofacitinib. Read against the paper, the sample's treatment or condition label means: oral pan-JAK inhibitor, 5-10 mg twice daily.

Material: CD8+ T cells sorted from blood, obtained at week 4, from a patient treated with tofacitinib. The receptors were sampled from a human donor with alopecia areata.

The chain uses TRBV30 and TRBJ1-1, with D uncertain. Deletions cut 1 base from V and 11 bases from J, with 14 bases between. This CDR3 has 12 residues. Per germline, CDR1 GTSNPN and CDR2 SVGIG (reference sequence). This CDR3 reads CAWSGQAYEAFF. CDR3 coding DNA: TGTGCCTGGAGTGGCCAGGCTTATGAGGCTTTCTTT. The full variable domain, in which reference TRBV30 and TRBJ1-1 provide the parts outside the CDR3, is SQTIHQWPATLVQPVGSPLSLECTVEGTSNPNLYWYRQAAGRGLQLLFYSVGIGQISSEVPQNLSASRPQDRQFILSSKKLLLSDSGFYLCAWSGQAYEAFFGQGTRLTVV.

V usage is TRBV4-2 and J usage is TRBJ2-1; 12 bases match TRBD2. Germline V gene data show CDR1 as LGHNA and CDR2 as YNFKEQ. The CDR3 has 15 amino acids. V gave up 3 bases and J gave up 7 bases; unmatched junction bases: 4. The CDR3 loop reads CASSHRLAGENEQFF. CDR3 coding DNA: TGTGCCAGCAGCCACCGACTAGCGGGGGAAAATGAGCAGTTCTTC.

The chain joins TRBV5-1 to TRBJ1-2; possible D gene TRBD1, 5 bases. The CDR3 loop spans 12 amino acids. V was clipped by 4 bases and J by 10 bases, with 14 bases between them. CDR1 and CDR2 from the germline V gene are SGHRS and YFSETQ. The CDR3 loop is CASSPQGLLYTF. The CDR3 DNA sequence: TGCGCCAGCAGCCCCCAGGGACTGCTCTACACCTTC.

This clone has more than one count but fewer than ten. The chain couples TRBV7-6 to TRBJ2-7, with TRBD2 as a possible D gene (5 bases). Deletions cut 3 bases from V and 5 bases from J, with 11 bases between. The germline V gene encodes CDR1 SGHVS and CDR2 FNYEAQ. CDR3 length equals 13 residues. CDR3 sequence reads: CASSLVPRDEQYF. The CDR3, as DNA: TGTGCCAGCAGCTTGGTCCCGAGGGACGAGCAGTACTTC.

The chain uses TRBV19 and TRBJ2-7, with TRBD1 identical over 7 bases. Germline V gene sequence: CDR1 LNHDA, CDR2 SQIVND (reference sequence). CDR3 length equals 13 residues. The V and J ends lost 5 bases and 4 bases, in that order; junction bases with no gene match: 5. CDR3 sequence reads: CASSVSQGYEQYF. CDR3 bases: TGTGCCAGTAGTGTTTCACAGGGGTACGAGCAGTACTTC. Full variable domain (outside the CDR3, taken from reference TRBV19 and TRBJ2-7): DGGITQSPKYLFRKEGQNVTLSCEQNLNHDAMYWYRQDPGQGLRLIYYSQIVNDFQKGDIAEGYSVSREKKESFPLTVTSAQKNPTAFYLCASSVSQGYEQYFGPGTRLTVT.

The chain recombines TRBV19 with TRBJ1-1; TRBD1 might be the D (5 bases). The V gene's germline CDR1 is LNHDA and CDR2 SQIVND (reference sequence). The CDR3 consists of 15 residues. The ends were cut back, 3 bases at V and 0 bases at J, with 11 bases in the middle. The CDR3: CASSIRQPMNTEAFF. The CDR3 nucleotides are TGTGCCAGTAGTATCCGACAGCCGATGAACACTGAAGCTTTCTTT.

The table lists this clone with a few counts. The CDR3 DNA reads TGCGCCAGCAGTCAATCGGTCGCAACAGTCGAGCAGTTCTTC. Amino acids: CASSQSVATVEQFF. This sequence joins TRBV23-1 and TRBJ2-1; D unclear. TRBV23-1 counts as an open reading frame of uncertain function. The CDR3 sequence is 14 residues long. V was clipped by 0 bases and J by 10 bases, with 13 bases between them.

CDR3 amino acids: CASGFTEAFF. The CDR3 nucleotides are TGTGCCAGCGGGTTCACTGAAGCTTTCTTT. This rearrangement joins TRBV19 to TRBJ1-1, with no clear D. V shed 9 bases and J shed 4 bases, with 6 bases lying between them. Germline V CDR1 and CDR2: LNHDA, SQIVND (reference sequence). There are 10 residues in the CDR3.

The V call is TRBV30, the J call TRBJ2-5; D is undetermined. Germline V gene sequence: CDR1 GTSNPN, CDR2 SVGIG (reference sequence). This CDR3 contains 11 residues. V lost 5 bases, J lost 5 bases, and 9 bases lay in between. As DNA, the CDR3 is TGTGCCTGGGGGCTGGGGGAGACCCAGTACTTC. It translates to CAWGLGETQYF.

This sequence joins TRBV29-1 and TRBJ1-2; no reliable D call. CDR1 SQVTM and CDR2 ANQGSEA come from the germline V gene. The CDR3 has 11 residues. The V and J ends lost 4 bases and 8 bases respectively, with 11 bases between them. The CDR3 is CSVVRAEGYTF. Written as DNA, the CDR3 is TGCAGCGTTGTTCGCGCCGAGGGCTACACCTTC.

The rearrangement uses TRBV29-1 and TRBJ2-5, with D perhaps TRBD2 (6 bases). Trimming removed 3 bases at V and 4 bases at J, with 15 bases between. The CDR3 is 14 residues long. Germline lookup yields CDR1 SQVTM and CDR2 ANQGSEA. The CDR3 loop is CSVEKLALRETQYF. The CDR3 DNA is TGCAGCGTTGAGAAGCTAGCGCTAAGAGAGACCCAGTACTTC.

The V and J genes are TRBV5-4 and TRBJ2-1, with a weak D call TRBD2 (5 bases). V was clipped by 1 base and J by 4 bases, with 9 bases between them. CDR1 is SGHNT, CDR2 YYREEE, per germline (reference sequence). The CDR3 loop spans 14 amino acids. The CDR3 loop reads CASSLRLQYNEQFF. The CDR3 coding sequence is TGTGCCAGCAGCTTGAGACTACAATACAATGAGCAGTTCTTC.